The sequence of this T cell receptor (beta chain) was determined in a study of OX40 agonist ivuxolimab in advanced cancers. The assay was immunoSEQ multiplex PCR, and TCRdb's table has in-frame clones only and misses some. Of some 69,000 clones listed, around four fifths are singletons. Trimming took 10 bases from V and 9 from J, leaving 25 bases between them. The CDR3 totals 15 residues. The germline V gene has CDR1 MDHEN and CDR2 SYDVKM. This clonotype originated in an adult with an advanced solid tumor such as melanoma, head and neck, liver or kidney cancer. The sequencing here drew on CD4+ or CD8+ T cells sorted from blood, taken in a trial of the OX40 agonist ivuxolimab. The chain couples TRBV28 to TRBJ1-3, with D perhaps TRBD1 (5 bases). The chain's CDR3 is CATSSGTPGDGTIYF. Here the CDR3 DNA reads TGTGCCACTTCCTCGGGGACCCCCGGAGACGGCACCATATATTTT. The variable domain in full, with the rest retrieved from reference TRBV28 and TRBJ1-3, is DVKVTQSSRYLVKRTGEKVFLECVQDMDHENMFWYRQDPGLGLRLIYFSYDVKMKEKGDIPEGYSVSREKKERFSLILESASTNQTSMYLCATSSGTPGDGTIYFGEGSWLTVV.